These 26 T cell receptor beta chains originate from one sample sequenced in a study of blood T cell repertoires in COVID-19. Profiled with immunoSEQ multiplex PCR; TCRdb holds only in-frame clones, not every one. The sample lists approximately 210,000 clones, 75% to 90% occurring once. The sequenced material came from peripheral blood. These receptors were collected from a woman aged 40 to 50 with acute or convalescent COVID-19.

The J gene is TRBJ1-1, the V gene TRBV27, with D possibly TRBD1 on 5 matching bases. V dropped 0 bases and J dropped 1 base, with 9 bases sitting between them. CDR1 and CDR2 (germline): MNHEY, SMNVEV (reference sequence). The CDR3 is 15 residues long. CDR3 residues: CASSLSRGRNTEAFF. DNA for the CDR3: TGTGCCAGCAGTTTATCTCGGGGGAGGAACACTGAAGCTTTCTTT.

This chain's CDR3 is CASSQEVTGRGAQPQHF. The CDR3 DNA sequence: TGCGCCAGCAGCCAAGAAGTAACGGGCAGGGGTGCTCAGCCCCAGCATTTT. The chain joins TRBV4-1 to TRBJ1-5; TRBD1 is a possible D gene (6 bases). Germline-derived CDR1 and CDR2 are MGHRA and YSYEKL. V was pared by 0 bases and J by 6 bases, with 18 bases between. The CDR3 length is 17 residues.

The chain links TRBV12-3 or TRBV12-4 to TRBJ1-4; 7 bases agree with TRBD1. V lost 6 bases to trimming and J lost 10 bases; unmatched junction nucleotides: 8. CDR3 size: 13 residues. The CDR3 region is CASSSGQVGKLFF. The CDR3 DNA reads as TGTGCCAGCAGCTCCGGACAGGTTGGAAAACTGTTTTTT.

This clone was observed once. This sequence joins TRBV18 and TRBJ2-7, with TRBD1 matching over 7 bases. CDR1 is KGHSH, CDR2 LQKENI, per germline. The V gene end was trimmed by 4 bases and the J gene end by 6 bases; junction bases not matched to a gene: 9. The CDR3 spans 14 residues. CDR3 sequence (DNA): TGTGCCAGCTCACTAAGGGACAGCTTATCCGAGCAGTACGTC. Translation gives CASSLRDSLSEQYV.

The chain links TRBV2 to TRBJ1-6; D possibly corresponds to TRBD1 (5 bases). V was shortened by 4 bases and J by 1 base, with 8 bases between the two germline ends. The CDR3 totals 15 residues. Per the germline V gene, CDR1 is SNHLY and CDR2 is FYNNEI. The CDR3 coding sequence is TGTGCCAGCAGTGCCCGGGGGTCCTATAATTCACCCCTCCACTTT. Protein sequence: CASSARGSYNSPLHF. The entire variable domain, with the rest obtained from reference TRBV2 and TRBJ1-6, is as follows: EPEVTQTPSHQVTQMGQEVILRCVPISNHLYFYWYRQILGQKVEFLVSFYNNEISEKSEIFDDQFSVERPDGSNFTLKIRSTKLEDSAMYFCASSARGSYNSPLHFGNGTRLTVT.

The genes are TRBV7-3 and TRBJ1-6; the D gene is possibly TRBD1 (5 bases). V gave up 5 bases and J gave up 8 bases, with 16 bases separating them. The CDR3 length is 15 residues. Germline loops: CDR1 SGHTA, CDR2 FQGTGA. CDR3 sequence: CASSHSGGGYSPLHF. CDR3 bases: TGTGCCAGCAGCCACTCGGGGGGAGGTTATTCACCCCTCCACTTT.

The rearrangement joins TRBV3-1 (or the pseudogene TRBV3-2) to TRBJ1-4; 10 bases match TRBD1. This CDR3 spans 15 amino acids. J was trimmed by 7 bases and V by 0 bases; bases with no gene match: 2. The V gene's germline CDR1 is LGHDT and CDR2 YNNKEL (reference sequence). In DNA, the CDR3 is TGTGCCAGCAGCCAAGACGGGGACAGGGGTGAAAAACTGTTTTTT. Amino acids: CASSQDGDRGEKLFF.

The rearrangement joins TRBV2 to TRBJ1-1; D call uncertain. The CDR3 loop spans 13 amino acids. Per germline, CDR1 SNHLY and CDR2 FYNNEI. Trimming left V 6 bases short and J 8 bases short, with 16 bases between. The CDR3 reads CASRALLAEEAFF. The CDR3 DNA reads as TGTGCCAGCAGGGCCCTTCTGGCAGAAGAAGCTTTCTTT.

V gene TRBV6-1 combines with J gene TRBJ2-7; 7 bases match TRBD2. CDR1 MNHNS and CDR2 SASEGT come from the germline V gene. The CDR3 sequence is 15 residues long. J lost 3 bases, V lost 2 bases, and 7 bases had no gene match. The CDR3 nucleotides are TGTGCCAGCAGTGAAAATTGGGGAGGGGTCTACGAGCAGTACGTC. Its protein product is CASSENWGGVYEQYV.

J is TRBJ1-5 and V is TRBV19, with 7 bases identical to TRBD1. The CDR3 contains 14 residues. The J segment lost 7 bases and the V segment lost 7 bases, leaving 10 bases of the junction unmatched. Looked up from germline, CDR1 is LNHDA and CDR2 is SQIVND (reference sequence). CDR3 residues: CASNGVDRVQPQHF. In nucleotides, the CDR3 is TGTGCCAGTAATGGAGTTGACAGGGTACAGCCCCAGCATTTT.

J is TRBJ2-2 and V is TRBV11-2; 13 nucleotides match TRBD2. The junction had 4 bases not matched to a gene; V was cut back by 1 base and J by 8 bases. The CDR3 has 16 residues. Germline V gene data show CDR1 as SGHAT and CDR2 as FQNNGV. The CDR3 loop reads CASSLGGLAGVGELFF. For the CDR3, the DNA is TGTGCCAGCAGCTTAGGAGGACTAGCGGGGGTTGGGGAGCTGTTTTTT. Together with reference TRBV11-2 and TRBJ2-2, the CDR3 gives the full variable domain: EAGVAQSPRYKIIEKRQSVAFWCNPISGHATLYWYQQILGQGPKLLIQFQNNGVVDDSQLPKDRFSAERLKGVDSTLKIQPAKLEDSAVYLCASSLGGLAGVGELFFGEGSRLTVL.

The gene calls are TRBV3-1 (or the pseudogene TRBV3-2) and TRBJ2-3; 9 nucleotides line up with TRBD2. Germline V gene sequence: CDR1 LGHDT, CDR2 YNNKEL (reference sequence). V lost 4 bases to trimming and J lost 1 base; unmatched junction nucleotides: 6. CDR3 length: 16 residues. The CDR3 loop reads CASSPGASGGTDTQYF. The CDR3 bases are TGTGCCAGCAGCCCAGGGGCTAGCGGGGGCACAGATACGCAGTATTTT.

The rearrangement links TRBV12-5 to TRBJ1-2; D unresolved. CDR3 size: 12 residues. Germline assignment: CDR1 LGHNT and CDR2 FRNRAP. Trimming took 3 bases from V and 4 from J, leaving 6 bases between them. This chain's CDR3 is CASGLRVYGYTF. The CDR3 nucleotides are TGTGCTAGTGGTTTAAGAGTCTATGGCTACACCTTC.

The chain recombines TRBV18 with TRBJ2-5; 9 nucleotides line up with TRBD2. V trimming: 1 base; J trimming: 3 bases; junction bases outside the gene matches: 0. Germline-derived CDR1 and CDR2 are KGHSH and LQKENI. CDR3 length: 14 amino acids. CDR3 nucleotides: TGTGCCAGCTCACCACTAGCGGGGGAAGAGACCCAGTACTTC. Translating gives CASSPLAGEETQYF.

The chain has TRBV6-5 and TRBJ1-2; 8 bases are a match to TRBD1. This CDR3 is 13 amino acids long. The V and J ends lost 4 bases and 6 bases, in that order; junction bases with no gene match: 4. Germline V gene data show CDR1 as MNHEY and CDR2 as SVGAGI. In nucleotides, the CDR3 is TGTGCCAGCAGTTCAACAGGGGGGAATGGCTACACCTTC. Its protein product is CASSSTGGNGYTF.

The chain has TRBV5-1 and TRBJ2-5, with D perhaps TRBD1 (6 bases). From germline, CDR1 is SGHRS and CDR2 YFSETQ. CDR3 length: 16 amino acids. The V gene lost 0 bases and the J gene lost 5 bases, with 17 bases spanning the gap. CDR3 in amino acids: CASSLGGQSLEETQYF. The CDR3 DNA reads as TGCGCCAGCAGCTTGGGGGGACAATCCCTGGAGGAGACCCAGTACTTC.

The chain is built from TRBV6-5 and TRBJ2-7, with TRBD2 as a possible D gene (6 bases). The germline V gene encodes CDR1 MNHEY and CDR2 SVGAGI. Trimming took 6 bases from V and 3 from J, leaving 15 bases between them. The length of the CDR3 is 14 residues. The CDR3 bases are TGTGCCAGCAGGCCCGGGGGAGAGGACTACGAGCAGTACGTC. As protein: CASRPGGEDYEQYV.

The chain's CDR3 is CASSITGGADTQYF. DNA of the CDR3: TGTGCCAGTAGTATTACAGGGGGCGCAGATACGCAGTATTTT. The genes are TRBV19 and TRBJ2-3; 9 bases fit TRBD1. Looked up from germline, CDR1 is LNHDA and CDR2 is SQIVND (reference sequence). V shed 3 bases and J 4 bases; nucleotides not matched to a gene: 2. This CDR3 comprises 14 residues.

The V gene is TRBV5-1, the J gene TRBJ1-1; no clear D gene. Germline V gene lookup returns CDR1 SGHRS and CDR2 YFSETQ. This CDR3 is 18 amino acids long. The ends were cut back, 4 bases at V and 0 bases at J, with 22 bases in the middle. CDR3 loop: CASSPAKSPGVMNTEAFF. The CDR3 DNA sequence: TGCGCCAGCAGCCCGGCCAAAAGTCCCGGAGTCATGAACACTGAAGCTTTCTTT.

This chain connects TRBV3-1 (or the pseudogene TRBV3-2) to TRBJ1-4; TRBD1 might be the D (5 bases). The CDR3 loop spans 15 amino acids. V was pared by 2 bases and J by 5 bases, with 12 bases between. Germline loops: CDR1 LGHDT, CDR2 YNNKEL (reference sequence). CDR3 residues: CASSQNRQPNEKLFF. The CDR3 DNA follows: TGTGCCAGCAGCCAAAACAGACAGCCCAATGAAAAACTGTTTTTT.

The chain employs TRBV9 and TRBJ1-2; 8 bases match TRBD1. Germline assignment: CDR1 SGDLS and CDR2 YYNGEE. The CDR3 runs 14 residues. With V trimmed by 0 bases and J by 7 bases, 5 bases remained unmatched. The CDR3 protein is CASSVGRGQGGYTF. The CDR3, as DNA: TGTGCCAGCAGCGTAGGCAGGGGGCAGGGTGGCTACACCTTC.

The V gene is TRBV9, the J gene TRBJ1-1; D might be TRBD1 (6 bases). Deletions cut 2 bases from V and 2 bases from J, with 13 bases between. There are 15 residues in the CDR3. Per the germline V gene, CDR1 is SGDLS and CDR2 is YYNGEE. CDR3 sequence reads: CASSVVGTPNTEAFF. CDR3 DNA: TGTGCCAGCAGCGTCGTCGGGACACCCAACACTGAAGCTTTCTTT. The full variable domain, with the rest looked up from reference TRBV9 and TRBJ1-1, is DSGVTQTPKHLITATGQRVTLRCSPRSGDLSVYWYQQSLDQGLQFLIQYYNGEERAKGNILERFSAQQFPDLHSELNLSSLELGDSALYFCASSVVGTPNTEAFFGQGTRLTVV.

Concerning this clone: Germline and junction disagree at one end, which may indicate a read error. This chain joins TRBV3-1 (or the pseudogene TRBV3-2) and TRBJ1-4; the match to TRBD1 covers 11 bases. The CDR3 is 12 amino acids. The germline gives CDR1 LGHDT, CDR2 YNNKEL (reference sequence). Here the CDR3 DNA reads TGTGCCAGCAGCCTCCCGGGACAGGGGGTTGTGTTT. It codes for CASSLPGQGVVF.

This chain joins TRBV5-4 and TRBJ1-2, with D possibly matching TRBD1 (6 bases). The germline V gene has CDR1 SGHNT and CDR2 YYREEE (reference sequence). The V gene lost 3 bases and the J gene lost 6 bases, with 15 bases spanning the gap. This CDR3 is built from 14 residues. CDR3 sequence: CASSSPAGGHGYTF. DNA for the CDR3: TGTGCCAGCAGCTCTCCGGCGGGGGGCCATGGCTACACCTTC.

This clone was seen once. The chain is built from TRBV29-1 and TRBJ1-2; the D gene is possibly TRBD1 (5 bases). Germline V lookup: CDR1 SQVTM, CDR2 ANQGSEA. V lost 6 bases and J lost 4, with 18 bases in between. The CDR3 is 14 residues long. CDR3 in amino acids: CSVPWGGDVYGYTF. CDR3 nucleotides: TGCAGCGTCCCTTGGGGGGGAGATGTCTATGGCTACACCTTC. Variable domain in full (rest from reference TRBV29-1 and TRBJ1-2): SAVISQKPSRDICQRGTSLTIQCQVDSQVTMMFWYRQQPGQSLTLIATANQGSEATYESGFVIDKFPISRPNLTFSTLTVSNMSPEDSSIYLCSVPWGGDVYGYTFGSGTRLTVV.

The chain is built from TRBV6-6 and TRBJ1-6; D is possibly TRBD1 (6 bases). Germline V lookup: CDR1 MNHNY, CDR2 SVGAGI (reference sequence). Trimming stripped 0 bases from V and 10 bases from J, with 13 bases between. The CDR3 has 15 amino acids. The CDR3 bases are TGTGCCAGCAGTTACTCCCCAGGAGACAGGTCACCCCTCCACTTT. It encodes CASSYSPGDRSPLHF.